The 17 T cell receptor beta chains below come from one sample, sequenced in a study of blood T cell repertoires in COVID-19. TCRdb's copy holds only in-frame clones and misses some; the assay was immunoSEQ multiplex PCR. The sample holds about 82,000 clones, around 74% seen once. The sequenced sample was peripheral blood. The receptors originated from a human donor with acute or convalescent COVID-19. The donor label of this sample is uncertain.

The chain has TRBV10-3 and TRBJ2-6; no clear D. In germline, CDR1 is ENHRY, CDR2 SYGVKD. V was shortened by 3 bases and J by 0 bases, with 6 bases between the two germline ends. The length of the CDR3 is 15 residues. CDR3 protein: CAISDPRSGANVLTF. The CDR3 bases are TGTGCCATCAGTGACCCCCGCTCTGGGGCCAACGTCCTGACTTTC.

V gene TRBV5-1 combines with J gene TRBJ1-1; 8 nucleotides agree with TRBD1. The CDR3 contains 13 residues. CDR1 and CDR2 (germline): SGHRS, YFSETQ. V was clipped by 9 bases and J by 1 base; unmatched bases: 5. The CDR3 is CATRQGSNTEAFF. In DNA form, the CDR3 reads TGCGCCACCCGACAGGGGTCGAACACTGAAGCTTTCTTT.

This clone has more than one count but fewer than ten. The chain has TRBV28 and TRBJ1-1; 8 bases map to TRBD1. The V gene end was trimmed by 6 bases and the J gene end by 6 bases; junction bases not matched to a gene: 9. The CDR3 contains 14 residues. CDR1 is MDHEN, CDR2 SYDVKM, per germline. The CDR3 coding sequence is TGTGCCAGCAGCCCATCGGACAGGGTTGCTGAAGCTTTCTTT. It yields the protein CASSPSDRVAEAFF.

This clone has more than one count but fewer than ten. This same CDR3 is encoded by further DNA sequences in the sample. The chain combines TRBV2 with TRBJ1-6, with TRBD1 matching 7 bases. Germline assignment: CDR1 SNHLY and CDR2 FYNNEI. Trimming removed 9 bases from V and 7 bases from J; junction bases left unmatched: 3. This CDR3 spans 12 amino acids. CDR3 coding DNA: TGTGCCAGTCGGGACAGCAATTCACCCCTCCACTTT. Protein sequence: CASRDSNSPLHF.

This chain connects TRBV12-3 or TRBV12-4 to TRBJ2-1; a weak D match, TRBD1 (6 bases). The V gene lost 3 bases and the J gene lost 11 bases, with 11 bases spanning the gap. CDR3 size: 12 residues. The CDR3 coding sequence is TGTGCCAGCAGTTTGGAAAGGGACAAGCAGTTCTTC. The encoded protein is CASSLERDKQFF.

The chain recombines TRBV7-9 with TRBJ2-1, with TRBD1 matching over 7 bases. This CDR3 comprises 15 residues. Germline CDR1 reads SEHNR; CDR2 reads FQNEAQ (reference sequence). With 1 base clipped from V and 4 bases from J, the junction kept 4 bases outside the gene matches. As DNA, the CDR3 is TGTGCCAGCAGCTTAGACCCGGGACAGTACAATGAGCAGTTCTTC. Its translation is CASSLDPGQYNEQFF.

J is TRBJ1-4 and V is TRBV28; 8 nucleotides match TRBD1. Losses at the gene ends were 1 base for V and 3 bases for J; bases not matched to a gene: 1. Germline assignment: CDR1 MDHEN and CDR2 SYDVKM. The CDR3 runs 15 residues. CDR3 nucleotide sequence: TGTGCCAGCAGTTTATCCAGGGGGCCTAATGAAAAACTGTTTTTT. Protein: CASSLSRGPNEKLFF.

This chain links TRBV7-9 with TRBJ2-2; 10 nucleotides agree with TRBD2. Germline V gene data show CDR1 as SEHNR and CDR2 as FQNEAQ (reference sequence). V shed 1 base, J shed 8 bases, and the junction held 10 bases outside the gene matches. This CDR3 spans 17 amino acids. The CDR3 loop reads CASSLVDLGLASGELFF. The CDR3 DNA reads as TGTGCCAGCAGCTTAGTGGACTTGGGACTAGCGTCGGGGGAGCTGTTTTTT.

The V and J genes are TRBV5-4 and TRBJ1-3; D uncertain. V dropped 5 bases and J dropped 0 bases, with 6 bases sitting between them. This CDR3 region has 13 residues. Germline V gene data show CDR1 as SGHNT and CDR2 as YYREEE (reference sequence). CDR3: CASSQDSGNTIYF. In DNA form, the CDR3 reads TGTGCCAGCAGTCAGGACTCTGGAAACACCATATATTTT.

In this sample, this clone turned up once. The chain uses TRBV6-2 or TRBV6-3 and TRBJ2-7; D may be TRBD2 (6 bases). The V gene's germline CDR1 is MNHEY and CDR2 SVGEGT. The CDR3 is made up of 13 amino acids. V lost 2 bases and J lost 3, with 8 bases in between. CDR3 sequence (DNA): TGTGCCAGCAGTTACCTGGGGGGCTACGAGCAGTACGTC. It codes for CASSYLGGYEQYV.

This sequence joins TRBV27 and TRBJ2-1, with 14 bases aligning to TRBD2. V was pared by 8 bases and J by 0 bases, with 6 bases of the junction left unmatched. Germline CDR1 is MNHEY and CDR2 is SMNVEV (reference sequence). There are 17 residues in the CDR3. The CDR3 is CASLGLAGAHSYNEQFF. The DNA for the CDR3 is TGTGCCAGCCTGGGACTAGCGGGAGCCCACTCCTACAATGAGCAGTTCTTC.

This clone was detected a few times. The V gene is TRBV7-9, the J gene TRBJ2-5; possible D gene TRBD1, 6 bases. Trimming shortened V by 4 bases and J by 5 bases, and 20 bases separated the two germline ends. Germline-derived CDR1 and CDR2 are SEHNR and FQNEAQ (reference sequence). This CDR3 spans 16 amino acids. Written as DNA, the CDR3 is TGTGCCAGCAGCTCCCCTGGGGGCTCCCCAATCGAGACCCAGTACTTC. Translating gives CASSSPGGSPIETQYF.

This clone occurred once. The chain employs TRBV7-2 and TRBJ2-7; 11 bases are a match to TRBD2. The junction had 11 bases not matched to a gene; V was cut back by 4 bases and J by 3 bases. Germline lookup yields CDR1 SGHTA and CDR2 FQGNSA. The CDR3 is made up of 17 amino acids. The CDR3 DNA is TGTGCCAGCAGCTGGATGACTAGCGGGACGCTCAACTACGAGCAGTACTTC. Translated: CASSWMTSGTLNYEQYF.

The chain is built from TRBV6-5 and TRBJ2-7, with a possible D match to TRBD2 (5 bases). V was clipped by 10 bases and J by 0 bases, with 13 bases between them. Looked up from germline, CDR1 is MNHEY and CDR2 is SVGAGI. The CDR3 runs to 13 residues. The CDR3 DNA reads TGTGCCACCCTGCGGGCCAGCTCCTACGAGCAGTACTTC. This codes for CATLRASSYEQYF.

This sequence joins TRBV6-5 and TRBJ1-4; perhaps TRBD1 as D (6 bases). The germline V gene encodes CDR1 MNHEY and CDR2 SVGAGI. Trimming removed 6 bases at V and 4 bases at J, with 9 bases between. The CDR3 loop spans 13 amino acids. CDR3 sequence reads: CASRVQGNEKLFF. DNA of the CDR3: TGTGCCAGCAGGGTACAGGGTAATGAAAAACTGTTTTTT.

The V call is TRBV18, the J call TRBJ1-6, with TRBD1 identical over 8 bases. CDR3 length: 13 residues. V trimming: 6 bases; J trimming: 7 bases; junction bases outside the gene matches: 2. The germline V gene has CDR1 KGHSH and CDR2 LQKENI. The CDR3 nucleotides are TGTGCCAGCTCGTCAGGGGGCAATTCACCCCTCCACTTT. Its translation is CASSSGGNSPLHF.

V usage is TRBV5-8 and J usage is TRBJ2-3; D ambiguous. Trimming cost V 0 bases and J 6 bases, with 11 bases left between them. From germline, CDR1 is SGHTS and CDR2 YDEGEE. The CDR3 loop spans 14 amino acids. CDR3 region: CASSLASTWDTQYF. CDR3 DNA sequence: TGTGCCAGCAGCTTGGCCTCAACATGGGATACGCAGTATTTT.